Listed below are T cell receptor beta chains from one sample, sequenced in a study of cytomegalovirus exposure and HLA in healthy donors. Sequenced by immunoSEQ multiplex PCR; TCRdb stores in-frame clones only, minus some. The data hold more than 140,000 clones, with around 73% observed a single time. Sequences were obtained from PBMCs. The receptor source for this set is a female donor in good health and CMV-seronegative. The CDR3 runs from the conserved cysteine through the conserved F or W. Fields, in order: clone size, V gene, D gene, J gene, CDR3 protein, CDR3 DNA. The D gene is left open where the match is weak. Part of the rows lack a size; the others show once, few, many or a class for expanded clones.

>.|TRBV4-2|.|TRBJ2-3
CASSLGGRGSGDTQYF
TGTGCCAGCAGCCTTGGAGGTCGGGGGAGCGGAGATACGCAGTATTTT
>once|TRBV4-1|.|TRBJ2-5
CASSQGQAMRQETQYF
TGCGCCAGCAGCCAAGGGCAGGCCATGCGCCAAGAGACCCAGTACTTC
>.|TRBV28|TRBD2|TRBJ2-5
CASSPAGEETQYF
TGTGCCAGCAGCCCCGCGGGGGAGGAGACCCAGTACTTC
>.|TRBV5-1|TRBD1|TRBJ1-1
CASSSGTGVNTEAFF
TGCGCCAGCAGCTCGGGGACAGGAGTGAACACTGAAGCTTTCTTT
>.|TRBV7-8|.|TRBJ2-7
CASSPYPPQGHNEQYF
TGTGCCAGCAGCCCCTATCCCCCTCAGGGTCACAACGAGCAGTACTTC
>few|TRBV4-1|.|TRBJ2-2
CASSQRGSGEDTGELFF
TGCGCCAGCAGCCAACGCGGGTCGGGAGAGGACACCGGGGAGCTGTTTTTT
>.|TRBV28|TRBD1|TRBJ1-1
CASISTDRGGNTEAFF
TGTGCCAGCATTTCTACGGACAGGGGTGGGAACACTGAAGCTTTCTTT
>.|TRBV7-9|.|TRBJ2-1
CSSPKGQEQFF
TGTTCCAGTCCCAAAGGACAGGAGCAGTTCTTC
>.|TRBV7-9|.|TRBJ1-1
CASVPGGGLNTEAFF
TGTGCCAGCGTTCCGGGCGGGGGACTGAACACTGAAGCTTTCTTT
>.|TRBV11-2|TRBD1|TRBJ2-3
CASSSSAGTGENTQYF
TGTGCCAGCAGCTCTAGTGCCGGGACAGGGGAAAATACGCAGTATTTT
>few|TRBV6-1|TRBD1|TRBJ2-2
CASKRQGVETGELFF
TGTGCCAGCAAACGACAGGGTGTGGAGACCGGGGAGCTGTTTTTT
>.|TRBV29-1|.|TRBJ1-2
CSVGSGLDTF
TGCAGCGTTGGGTCAGGCCTGGACACCTTC
>.|TRBV5-1|.|TRBJ2-2
CASSHETPNTGELFF
TGCGCCAGCAGCCACGAGACACCGAACACCGGGGAGCTGTTTTTT
>few|TRBV19|TRBD2|TRBJ2-2
CASSILAGGFTGELFF
TGTGCCAGTAGTATTCTTGCGGGAGGGTTCACCGGGGAGCTGTTTTTT
>.|TRBV19|.|TRBJ2-1
CASRQLVGNEQFF
TGTGCCAGTAGGCAACTAGTAGGCAATGAGCAGTTCTTC
>.|TRBV2|TRBD1|TRBJ2-5
CASTQTGGALKTQYF
TGTGCCAGCACCCAAACAGGGGGCGCTTTAAAGACCCAGTACTTC
>.|TRBV28|TRBD2|TRBJ2-7
CASSSSGRASYEQYF
TGTGCCAGCAGTTCTAGCGGGAGGGCCTCCTACGAGCAGTACTTC